Listed below are T cell receptor beta chains from one sample, sequenced in a study of blood T cell repertoires in COVID-19. Libraries were prepared by immunoSEQ multiplex PCR; TCRdb keeps only in-frame clonotypes and omits some of them. In the table there are roughly 250,000 clones, approximately 90% of which are singletons. Sequencing was carried out using peripheral blood. The receptors were sampled from a middle-aged woman with acute or convalescent COVID-19. Both conserved end residues are part of each CDR3. The order of the fields is V gene, D gene, clone size, J gene, CDR3 DNA, CDR3 protein. A D gene is named only where the DNA matches it firmly. Rows give clone size only sometimes, using once, few, many, or a class for an expanded clone.

>TRBV5-1|TRBD2|.|TRBJ2-5
TGCGCCAGCAGCTTGTTTGGGGGGGAGGCGCCAGAGACCCAGTACTTC
CASSLFGGEAPETQYF
>TRBV29-1|.|.|TRBJ1-1
TGCAGCGTTGAGGTCAGGGTAGTTGAAGCTTTCTTT
CSVEVRVVEAFF
>TRBV6-5|.|.|TRBJ2-5
TGTGCCAGCAGGCTGAAGGGGCAGAGCCAAGAGACCCAGTACTTC
CASRLKGQSQETQYF
>TRBV7-2|.|.|TRBJ2-1
TGTGCCAGCAGCCGCCAAAACCGGGAAAACAATGAGCAGTTCTTC
CASSRQNRENNEQFF
>TRBV5-1|.|.|TRBJ2-2
TGCGCCAGCAGCTACACTCAGGGGAACACCGGGGAGCTGTTTTTT
CASSYTQGNTGELFF
>TRBV3-1/TRBV3-2|.|.|TRBJ1-2
TGTGCCAGCAGCCGGACATCTAACTATGGCTACACCTTC
CASSRTSNYGYTF
>TRBV21-1|.|.|TRBJ1-5
TGTGCCAGCAGCAAAGCGTCGCGTGAAGCGTCCGATAGCAATCAGCCCCAGCATTTT
CASSKASREASDSNQPQHF
>TRBV27|.|.|TRBJ1-2
TGTGCCAGCAGTCCACAGGGTCCCTATGGCTACACCTTC
CASSPQGPYGYTF
>TRBV5-5|.|once|TRBJ1-4
TGTGCCAGCAGCTTCGGGTCACTTAATGAAAAACTGTTTTTT
CASSFGSLNEKLFF
>TRBV10-1|.|.|TRBJ1-1
TGCGCCAGCAGTGACTCAGGGAGGGCGAACACTGAAGCTTTCTTT
CASSDSGRANTEAFF
>TRBV7-2|.|.|TRBJ2-3
TGTGCCAGCGAAAGCCCAGATACGCAGTATTTT
CASESPDTQYF
>TRBV9|.|.|TRBJ2-1
TGTGCCAGCAGCGTAGAACCCACTGTTTTAGCGGATGAGCAGTTCTTC
CASSVEPTVLADEQFF
>TRBV2|TRBD1|once|TRBJ1-1
TGTGCCAGCAGGGCCTTAACAGGGGAAGACACTGAAGCTTTCTTT
CASRALTGEDTEAFF
>TRBV10-3|TRBD1|.|TRBJ1-2
TGTGCCATCAGTTCAGGGGGCAAGGGCTACACCTTC
CAISSGGKGYTF
>TRBV19|TRBD1|once|TRBJ1-1
TGTGCCAGTACCCCCTTCCCCACAGGGGGTTTTTCTGTAGACACTGAAGCTTTCTTT
CASTPFPTGGFSVDTEAFF
>TRBV7-3|.|.|TRBJ1-2
TGTGCCAGCAGCTTAGTTAGGGAGCAACTTAGAGGTGGCTACACCTTC
CASSLVREQLRGGYTF
>TRBV7-2|.|.|TRBJ1-2
TGTGCCAGCAGCTTTGGGGGCGCTAACTATGGCTACACCTTC
CASSFGGANYGYTF
>TRBV7-2|TRBD2|.|TRBJ2-3
TGTGCCAGCAGCCGCGTAGCGGGGGGGCCTGGTACGCAGTATTTT
CASSRVAGGPGTQYF
>TRBV24-1|.|.|TRBJ1-1
TGTGCCACCCAAGGGGGGGGCGCGGGCACTGAAGCTTTCTTT
CATQGGGAGTEAFF
>TRBV6-6|.|.|TRBJ1-2
TGTGCCAGCAGTTACTCGACAACAGCTAACTATGGCTACACCTTC
CASSYSTTANYGYTF
>TRBV9|TRBD1|.|TRBJ1-2
TGTGCCAGCAGCGTAGGGGCCGGGACAGGGGGCCCCTATGGCTACACCTTC
CASSVGAGTGGPYGYTF
>TRBV19|.|.|TRBJ1-2
TGTGCCAGTAGTATAGGTGGACGGGGGACCGTTGGCTATGGCTACACCTTC
CASSIGGRGTVGYGYTF
>TRBV5-1|TRBD1|.|TRBJ1-5
TGCGCCAGCAGCTTGGCAGGGGGTACTCAGCCCCAGCATTTT
CASSLAGGTQPQHF
>TRBV5-6|.|.|TRBJ1-1
TGTGCCAGCAGCTGGTCAGGCAACACTGAAGCTTTCTTT
CASSWSGNTEAFF
>TRBV19|TRBD1|.|TRBJ1-6
TGTGCCAGTTGCCGGGACAGGGAGTCACCCCTCCACTTT
CASCRDRESPLHF
>TRBV5-1|.|.|TRBJ2-5
TGCGCCAGCAGCTTGGGGGACTCTCAAGAGACCCAGTACTTC
CASSLGDSQETQYF